Sequencing of this TCR beta chain was carried out in a study of blood T cell repertoires in COVID-19. Study details: Acute-phase and convalescent COVID-19 samples originated in the United States, Italy and Spain. T cells, B-cell-depleted T cells, or PBMCs provided the cDNA or gDNA that served as material.

CDR3 size: 15 residues. CDR1 and CDR2 from the germline V gene are SGHNT and YYREEE (reference sequence). With 4 bases clipped from V and 4 bases from J, the junction kept 8 bases outside the gene matches. How the authors handled the data: Amplification with reference gene primers provided the estimates of nucleated cell counts. Profiled with immunoSEQ multiplex PCR; TCRdb holds only in-frame clones, not every one. That table supplies the V and J calls and clone size; D and trimming were determined from the DNA. The profile shows approximately 100,000 clones, 85% to 90% of them singletons. This chain connects TRBV5-4 to TRBJ2-3, with TRBD1 identical over 8 bases. Material for sequencing was peripheral blood. This receptor was taken from a human donor with acute or convalescent COVID-19. The donor label of this sample is uncertain. The chain's CDR3 is CASSHDGTGPDTQYF. Here the CDR3 DNA reads TGTGCCAGCAGCCATGATGGGACAGGACCAGATACGCAGTATTTT.